These 15 T cell receptor beta chains came from one sample sequenced in a study of T cells after yellow fever vaccination. In TCRdb, the 5' RACE reads were re-called with MiXCR into one record per CDR3 protein. This table holds about 73,000 distinct CDR3 sequences, roughly 7.4% found once. This specimen consisted of CD8+ T cells sorted from PBMCs, obtained on the day of the yellow fever booster vaccination. The receptors were gathered from a man aged 25 to 45 who received the YFV17D yellow fever vaccine.

The chain combines TRBV27 with TRBJ1-2; TRBD1 is a possible D gene (6 bases). Germline V gene lookup returns CDR1 MNHEY and CDR2 SMNVEV (reference sequence). Trimming removed 4 bases at V and 1 base at J, with 13 bases between. The length of the CDR3 is 15 residues. The CDR3 region is CASSWTGQNNYGYTF. As DNA, the CDR3 is TGTGCCAGCAGTTGGACGGGACAAAATAACTATGGCTACACCTTC.

This clonotype was counted many times. The chain links TRBV4-3 to TRBJ1-6; D is unclear. CDR3 length equals 14 residues. Germline V gene data show CDR1 as LGHNA and CDR2 as YSLEER. V was clipped by 1 base and J by 9 bases, with 10 bases between them. As DNA, the CDR3 is TGCGCCAGCAGCCAAGGACATCCGGTTTCACCCCTCCACTTT. Translated, it gives CASSQGHPVSPLHF.

This clonotype was observed a few times. The rearrangement links TRBV19 to TRBJ2-6; TRBD2 might be the D (5 bases). Looked up from germline, CDR1 is LNHDA and CDR2 is SQIVND (reference sequence). The CDR3 spans 15 residues. Trimming removed 3 bases at V and 0 bases at J, with 6 bases between. CDR3 nucleotide sequence: TGTGCCAGTAGTATCGGACTCTCTGGGGCCAACGTCCTGACTTTC. Encoded protein: CASSIGLSGANVLTF. Using reference TRBV19 and TRBJ2-6 for the parts outside the CDR3, the full variable domain is DGGITQSPKYLFRKEGQNVTLSCEQNLNHDAMYWYRQDPGQGLRLIYYSQIVNDFQKGDIAEGYSVSREKKESFPLTVTSAQKNPTAFYLCASSIGLSGANVLTFGAGSRLTVL.

This clonotype was seen at least ten times. The chain couples TRBV10-3 to TRBJ2-7; D uncertain. With 0 bases removed from V and 6 bases from J, the gap between germline ends came to 3 bases. Germline V gene data show CDR1 as ENHRY and CDR2 as SYGVKD. This CDR3 region has 11 residues. The CDR3 DNA reads as TGTGCCATCAGTGAGTCAGTCGAGCAGTACTTC. Protein sequence: CAISESVEQYF.

The chain uses TRBV6-2 or TRBV6-3 and TRBJ2-7; either TRBD1 or TRBD2 may fit D (5 bases each). The V gene's germline CDR1 is MNHEY and CDR2 SVGEGT. Between the trimmed V and J ends, which lost 9 bases and 3 bases, there was a span of 12 bases. The CDR3 is 12 residues long. This chain's CDR3 is CASEGQNYEQYF. CDR3 bases: TGTGCCAGTGAGGGGCAGAACTACGAGCAGTACTTC.

J is TRBJ2-7 and V is TRBV6-5, with D hard to call. The CDR3 is 16 residues long. Germline V gene lookup returns CDR1 MNHEY and CDR2 SVGAGI. V was cut by 0 bases and J by 5 bases, with 17 bases left in between. DNA for the CDR3: TGTGCCAGCAGTTACTCGAGGTTTGGCAGTACCGACGAGCAGTACTTC. Amino acids: CASSYSRFGSTDEQYF.

This clonotype was seen more than once but under ten times. The chain employs TRBV12-3 or TRBV12-4 and TRBJ1-1; weak D call: TRBD1 (6 bases). This CDR3 is built from 13 residues. V was trimmed by 1 base and J by 4 bases, leaving 7 bases between them. CDR3 nucleotides: TGTGCCAGCAGTTTAGGACAGGCCACTGAAGCTTTCTTT. It is translated as CASSLGQATEAFF.

This clonotype appeared a few times. The rearrangement joins TRBV27 to TRBJ2-7; 7 nucleotides line up with TRBD1. The V gene end was trimmed by 6 bases and the J gene end by 2 bases; junction bases not matched to a gene: 10. The germline V gene encodes CDR1 MNHEY and CDR2 SMNVEV (reference sequence). The CDR3 consists of 15 residues. CDR3 coding DNA: TGTGCCAGCAGCCTACAGGGGATGGGGGCCTACGAGCAGTACTTC. Protein product: CASSLQGMGAYEQYF.

This clonotype was seen a handful of times. The chain carries TRBV10-3 and TRBJ2-1; 9 nucleotides line up with TRBD2. Losses at the gene ends were 7 bases for V and 10 bases for J; bases not matched to a gene: 5. CDR3 size: 12 residues. The germline V gene has CDR1 ENHRY and CDR2 SYGVKD. The CDR3 protein is CAITSGVLEQFF. The DNA of the CDR3 is TGTGCCATCACTAGCGGGGTATTGGAGCAGTTCTTC.

The chain uses TRBV27 and TRBJ2-6; D is undetermined. V was pared by 4 bases and J by 3 bases, with 4 bases between. The CDR3 runs to 13 residues. Germline CDR1 is MNHEY and CDR2 is SMNVEV (reference sequence). In DNA, the CDR3 is TGTGCCAGCAGTTGGGGTGGGGCCAACGTCCTGACTTTC. Translating gives CASSWGGANVLTF.

In its sample, this clonotype was seen many times. This chain uses TRBV5-5 with TRBJ1-2; D remains unclear. Germline CDR1 is SGHKS and CDR2 is YYEKEE (reference sequence). The CDR3 totals 14 residues. The V and J ends lost 0 bases and 2 bases respectively, with 8 bases between them. CDR3 amino acids: CASSLVGGNYGYTF. The CDR3 region has the DNA TGTGCCAGCAGCTTGGTGGGCGGAAACTATGGCTACACCTTC.

This clonotype was counted between two and nine times. The chain employs TRBV19 and TRBJ2-3, with D possibly matching TRBD2 (5 bases). Per germline, CDR1 LNHDA and CDR2 SQIVND (reference sequence). V lost 5 bases to trimming and J lost 0 bases, with 15 bases between them. The length of the CDR3 is 16 residues. CDR3 sequence reads: CASSSPLGDSTDTQYF. The DNA of the CDR3 is TGTGCCAGTAGTTCCCCCTTGGGAGACAGCACAGATACGCAGTATTTT.

The rearrangement links TRBV19 to TRBJ2-5; D remains ambiguous. The CDR3 is made up of 14 amino acids. CDR1 is LNHDA, CDR2 SQIVND, per germline (reference sequence). V was pared by 5 bases and J by 5 bases, with 15 bases between. CDR3 DNA: TGTGCCAGTAGTGGTTCCACGTCCTCGGAGACCCAGTACTTC. Protein sequence: CASSGSTSSETQYF.

V usage is TRBV12-3 or TRBV12-4 and J usage is TRBJ2-1; 7 bases agree with TRBD1. V lost 0 bases to trimming and J lost 0 bases; unmatched junction nucleotides: 5. The CDR3 runs to 17 residues. The CDR3 DNA follows: TGTGCCAGCAGTTTAGCGGGACAGCTTATCTCCTACAATGAGCAGTTCTTC. Its translation is CASSLAGQLISYNEQFF.

This clonotype was seen ten or more times. The V and J genes are TRBV20-1 and TRBJ1-3; no firm D call. Germline V gives CDR1 DFQATT, CDR2 SNEGSKA (reference sequence). Trimming cost V 0 bases and J 4 bases, with 4 bases left between them. CDR3 length: 12 amino acids. The CDR3 spells CSARDLGNTIYF. CDR3 nucleotide sequence: TGCAGTGCTAGAGATTTGGGAAACACCATATATTTT.